This TCR beta chain was recorded in a study of prognosis after radiotherapy for stage I lung cancer. Study in general: Approximately 11 patients had adenocarcinoma tumors, while squamous cell carcinoma tumors were found in more than five. Study-level results: Some TCR clones were expanded. Whether these clones were tumor-specific was not determined. When patients developed distant metastases, their Shannon entropy after stereotactic body radiation therapy was lower. Reportedly, metastasis status was linked to differences in TRBV and TRBJ usage frequencies.

V gave up 6 bases and J gave up 1 base; unmatched junction bases: 3. The length of the CDR3 is 14 residues. This clonotype is labeled as medium-sized. As yet, its antigen is unknown. Genomic DNA yielded TCR beta CDR3, amplified by two-round multiplex PCR. The first round of PCR was done with primers that matched each TRBV and TRBJ gene. TCRdb re-derived calls from the multiplex PCR reads in MiXCR, one entry per CDR3 protein. Counted here are around 25,000 distinct CDR3 sequences, approximately 35% occurring once; the ten biggest clones make up 55% to 65%. The sample here was PBMCs, taken before or after stereotactic body radiation therapy (not recorded which). The TCR sequence derives from a donor over 45 with non-small cell lung cancer. The chain links TRBV12-3 or TRBV12-4 to TRBJ2-7, with 10 bases identical to TRBD2. The CDR3 region has the DNA TGTGCCAGCAGCTTGACTAGCGGGTCCTACGAGCAGTACTTC. It is translated as CASSLTSGSYEQYF.